The TCR beta chain under discussion was sequenced for a study of human T cells and chemical hapten exposure. Germline CDR1 MGHRA, CDR2 YSYEKL. The CDR3 totals 14 residues. V dropped 3 bases and J dropped 2; count of bases not matched to a gene: 3. Extraction of total RNA was performed on unfractionated whole blood. TCRdb reprocessed the 5' RACE reads with MiXCR, giving one entry per CDR3 protein. This sample has under 150,000 distinct CDR3 sequences, with approximately 19% found just once. The rearrangement uses TRBV4-1 and TRBJ2-7, with 8 bases fitting TRBD2. The TCR comes from a human donor in good health. The CDR3 here is CASSQAGLAYEQYF. CDR3 in DNA: TGCGCCAGCAGCCAGGCGGGACTAGCCTACGAGCAGTACTTC.